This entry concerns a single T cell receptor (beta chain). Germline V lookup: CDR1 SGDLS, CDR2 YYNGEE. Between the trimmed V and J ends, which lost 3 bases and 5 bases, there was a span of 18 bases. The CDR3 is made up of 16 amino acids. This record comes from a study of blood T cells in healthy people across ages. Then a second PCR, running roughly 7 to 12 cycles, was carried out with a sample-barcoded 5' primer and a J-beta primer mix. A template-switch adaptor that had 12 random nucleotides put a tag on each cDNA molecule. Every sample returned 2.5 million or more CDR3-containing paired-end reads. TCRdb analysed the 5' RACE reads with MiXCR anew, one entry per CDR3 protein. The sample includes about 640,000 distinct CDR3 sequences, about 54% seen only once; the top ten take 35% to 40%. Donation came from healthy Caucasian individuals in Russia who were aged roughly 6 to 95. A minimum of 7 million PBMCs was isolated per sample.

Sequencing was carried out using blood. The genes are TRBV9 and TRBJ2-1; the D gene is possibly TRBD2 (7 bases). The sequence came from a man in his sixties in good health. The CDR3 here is CASSDPLPGGNNEQFF. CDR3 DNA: TGTGCCAGCAGCGACCCCCTACCGGGGGGCAACAATGAGCAGTTCTTC. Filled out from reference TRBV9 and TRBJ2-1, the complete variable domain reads DSGVTQTPKHLITATGQRVTLRCSPRSGDLSVYWYQQSLDQGLQFLIQYYNGEERAKGNILERFSAQQFPDLHSELNLSSLELGDSALYFCASSDPLPGGNNEQFFGPGTRLTVL.